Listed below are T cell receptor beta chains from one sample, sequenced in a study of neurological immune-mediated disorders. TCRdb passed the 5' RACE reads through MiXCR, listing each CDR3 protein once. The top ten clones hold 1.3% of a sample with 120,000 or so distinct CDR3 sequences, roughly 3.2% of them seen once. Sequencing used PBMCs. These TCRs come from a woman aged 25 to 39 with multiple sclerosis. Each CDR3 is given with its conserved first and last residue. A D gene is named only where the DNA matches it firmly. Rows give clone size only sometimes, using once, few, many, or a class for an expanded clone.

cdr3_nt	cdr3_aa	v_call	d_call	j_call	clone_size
TGCAGTGCTAGTACAGGACAACAAGAGACCCAGTACTTC	CSASTGQQETQYF	TRBV20-1	-	TRBJ2-5	many
TGTGCCAGCAGCCAAGATGGGGGGACAGCCTCTGGGGCCAACGTCCTGACTTTC	CASSQDGGTASGANVLTF	TRBV14	-	TRBJ2-6	-
TGTGCCAGCAGCACCCCCTTCGGGGACAGATCCTACGAGCAGTACTTC	CASSTPFGDRSYEQYF	TRBV7-2	TRBD1	TRBJ2-7	many
TGTGCCAGCAGCGTACGGGGGGTCCATAGCAATCAGCCCCAGCATTTT	CASSVRGVHSNQPQHF	TRBV9	-	TRBJ1-5	many
TGTGCCAGCAGTTCTTGGACTAGCGGGTCGAGCACAGATACGCAGTATTTT	CASSSWTSGSSTDTQYF	TRBV27	TRBD2	TRBJ2-3	many
TGTGCCAGCAGCCAATTCGACATTCAGTACTTC	CASSQFDIQYF	TRBV14	-	TRBJ2-4	many
TGTGCCAGCTCACCACCTTCGGAGATCGCTCACTTCAACTATGGCTACACCTTC	CASSPPSEIAHFNYGYTF	TRBV18	-	TRBJ1-2	many
TGCGCCAGCAGTAACAGGAAAAATTCACCCCTCCACTTT	CASSNRKNSPLHF	TRBV10-1	-	TRBJ1-6	few
TGTGCCAGCAGCTTCGGTCGGGACAGGGTGAACACCGGGGAGCTGTTTTTT	CASSFGRDRVNTGELFF	TRBV7-9	TRBD1	TRBJ2-2	many
TGCAGTGCTTCGGGGACAGGTACCGATGAGCAGTTCTTC	CSASGTGTDEQFF	TRBV20-1	TRBD1	TRBJ2-1	many
TGTGCCAGCTCACCTGGCTCCAGCTACACCTTC	CASSPGSSYTF	TRBV18	-	TRBJ1-2	many
TGTGCCAGCAGCCAAGAGAGACAGGGGTATTCGAACACTGAAGCTTTCTTT	CASSQERQGYSNTEAFF	TRBV14	TRBD1	TRBJ1-1	-
TGTGCCAGCTCTTCTATCGGGTTCCAAGAGACCCAGTACTTC	CASSSIGFQETQYF	TRBV18	-	TRBJ2-5	many
TGCAGTGCTAGATCTCCCCAGCTTTACGAGCAGTACTTC	CSARSPQLYEQYF	TRBV20-1	-	TRBJ2-7	-
TGTGCCAGCTCACCGGGACAGGTGCAGAACACCGGGGAGCTGTTTTTT	CASSPGQVQNTGELFF	TRBV18	TRBD1	TRBJ2-2	many
TGCAGTGCTAGAGGGTATTTCGGAGCTAGCGGGGGGGATTACAATGAGCAGTTCTTC	CSARGYFGASGGDYNEQFF	TRBV20-1	TRBD2	TRBJ2-1	many
TGTGCCAGCAGCTTAGCACTTTCTGAAGCTTTCTTT	CASSLALSEAFF	TRBV13	-	TRBJ1-1	many
TGTGCCAGCAGCCGCCCTCAGGGTACCGGGGAGCTGTTTTTT	CASSRPQGTGELFF	TRBV5-6	-	TRBJ2-2	many
TGTGCCAGCAGCCCCGACAGGGTTTTAGGCGAGCAGTACTTC	CASSPDRVLGEQYF	TRBV7-2	TRBD1	TRBJ2-7	many
TGTGCCAGCTCACCCAGCCTAACAGGTAGTGACTATGGCTACACCTTC	CASSPSLTGSDYGYTF	TRBV18	-	TRBJ1-2	many
TGCGCCAGCAGGCGAGACAGTCAGGCTGAAGCTTTCTTT	CASRRDSQAEAFF	TRBV5-1	-	TRBJ1-1	many
TGCAGCGTTGATAGTGGGGAGACCCAGTACTTC	CSVDSGETQYF	TRBV29-1	-	TRBJ2-5	few